This TCR beta chain was documented in a study of blood T cell repertoires in COVID-19. Clones were read by immunoSEQ multiplex PCR, and TCRdb kept only the in-frame ones, dropping some. Among fewer than 100,000 clones listed, less than 90% were seen once. Trimming left V 3 bases short and J 2 bases short, with 5 bases between. CDR1 and CDR2 from the germline V gene are LNHDA and SQIVND (reference sequence). The CDR3 spans 13 residues. This TCR was recovered from a man aged 60 to 69 with acute or convalescent COVID-19. Input material: peripheral blood. This sequence joins TRBV19 and TRBJ1-5; no clear D. The CDR3 DNA reads TGTGCCAGTAGTATGTTAGGCAATCAGCCCCAGCATTTT. Translated, it gives CASSMLGNQPQHF.